This T cell receptor beta chain was identified in a study of shared clonotypes between healthy human individuals. A note on this clone: Antigen unknown.

Some clones are missing from TCRdb's copy, which holds only in-frame ones; the method was immunoSEQ multiplex PCR. The sample includes about 2.3 million clones, 92% of them seen just once. Study-wide points: Compared with memory subsets, naive subsets generally had larger estimated richness.

Germline-derived CDR1 and CDR2 are KGHSH and LQKENI. CDR3 size: 14 residues. Trimming removed 6 bases from V and 6 bases from J, with 18 bases in between. The J gene is TRBJ2-7, the V gene TRBV18; TRBD1 might be the D (5 bases). This receptor was identified in a man younger than 35 in good health. Some clones in this sample may be carry-over from other donors' samples. The material sequenced was naive CD4+ T cells from PBMCs. Documented subset: CD45RA+ positively selected. CDR3 sequence (DNA): TGTGCCAGCTCGCTAGGACAAGCGCTTCTCGAGCAGTACTTC. Translated: CASSLGQALLEQYF.